The 17 T cell receptor beta chains in this list originate from one sample, sequenced in a study of cytomegalovirus exposure and HLA in healthy donors. The PCR was carried out with 60 Vbeta primers and 13 Jbeta primers. Produced via immunoSEQ multiplex PCR; TCRdb's table is partial and in-frame only. The sample has about 160,000 clones; over 60% are singletons. Sequencing was carried out using PBMCs. All receptors derive from a woman aged 40 to 50 in good health and CMV-seronegative.

The V gene is TRBV7-8, the J gene TRBJ2-5; a possible D gene is TRBD2 (6 bases). The CDR3 is made up of 15 amino acids. Trimming left V 4 bases short and J 5 bases short, with 17 bases between. Germline V lookup: CDR1 SGHVS, CDR2 FQNEAQ. CDR3 sequence (DNA): TGTGCCAGCAGCTCAGGGACTCTAGCCACCGAGACCCAGTACTTC. Amino acids: CASSSGTLATETQYF.

The rearrangement joins TRBV29-1 to TRBJ1-5, with D unresolved. The V and J ends lost 4 bases and 5 bases respectively, with 12 bases between them. Germline CDR1 reads SQVTM; CDR2 reads ANQGSEA. The CDR3 loop spans 13 amino acids. In nucleotides, the CDR3 is TGCAGCGTTGCCAGGACTTTGGATCAGCCCCAGCATTTT. Its translation: CSVARTLDQPQHF.

The V gene is TRBV4-1, the J gene TRBJ1-1; tentative D call: TRBD1 (6 bases). There are 13 residues in the CDR3. Trimming removed 6 bases at V and 0 bases at J, with 8 bases between. The germline V gene encodes CDR1 MGHRA and CDR2 YSYEKL. DNA of the CDR3: TGCGCCAGCAGTCAGGGGATGAACACTGAAGCTTTCTTT. This translates into CASSQGMNTEAFF.

This clone has more than one count but fewer than ten. The chain is built from TRBV6-5 and TRBJ1-2; 7 positions match TRBD1. V dropped 2 bases and J dropped 9; count of bases not matched to a gene: 9. Per germline, CDR1 MNHEY and CDR2 SVGAGI. The CDR3 contains 14 residues. The CDR3 region is CASSYSRQGESYTF. The CDR3 DNA sequence: TGTGCCAGCAGTTACAGTAGGCAGGGGGAGAGCTACACCTTC.

The rearrangement joins TRBV4-1 to TRBJ1-5; 7 bases agree with TRBD1. Germline V CDR1 and CDR2: MGHRA, YSYEKL. Trimming took 3 bases from V and 4 from J; bases not matched to a gene: 3. This CDR3 has 14 residues. The DNA for the CDR3 is TGCGCCAGCAGCCACCCGACAGGGAATCAGCCCCAGCATTTT. Translated, it gives CASSHPTGNQPQHF.

This clone was recorded a few times. The rearrangement links TRBV5-5 to TRBJ2-3; D remains unclear. The CDR3 runs 14 residues. CDR1 SGHKS and CDR2 YYEKEE come from the germline V gene (reference sequence). With 4 bases removed from V and 2 bases from J, the gap between germline ends came to 11 bases. This chain's CDR3 is CASSLDKFTDTQYF. The DNA of the CDR3 is TGTGCCAGCAGCCTTGACAAATTCACAGATACGCAGTATTTT.

The rearrangement links TRBV28 to TRBJ1-5, with TRBD1 as a possible D gene (5 bases). The CDR3 has 14 amino acids. Germline V gene data show CDR1 as MDHEN and CDR2 as SYDVKM. V gave up 5 bases and J gave up 5 bases, with 13 bases separating them. The CDR3 nucleotides read TGTGCCAGCAGTCTGGGGGGTAGGGATCAGCCCCAGCATTTT. Its translation: CASSLGGRDQPQHF.

The V gene is TRBV6-1, the J gene TRBJ1-5; the match to TRBD1 covers 8 bases. Trimming at V came to 5 bases and at J to 7 bases, leaving 7 bases not matched to a gene. Germline lookup yields CDR1 MNHNS and CDR2 SASEGT. The CDR3 is 14 amino acids. CDR3 sequence: CASSQGAWGQPQHF. The CDR3 DNA is TGTGCCAGCAGTCAGGGGGCCTGGGGGCAGCCCCAGCATTTT.

This clone was observed a single time. The chain carries TRBV5-1 and TRBJ2-3, with 8 bases that match TRBD1. J lost 3 bases, V lost 4 bases, and 4 bases had no gene match. Germline V gene data show CDR1 as SGHRS and CDR2 as YFSETQ. This CDR3 region has 14 residues. DNA for the CDR3: TGCGCCAGCAGCGCCGACAGGGGAACAGATACGCAGTATTTT. Encoded protein: CASSADRGTDTQYF.

This clone was found a few times. The chain combines TRBV11-2 with TRBJ1-2; D unclear. V was shortened by 6 bases and J by 7 bases, with 21 bases between the two germline ends. CDR3 length: 15 amino acids. Germline CDR1 SGHAT, CDR2 FQNNGV. The CDR3 DNA follows: TGTGCCAGCAGACCACTCATGGGGAGAAGGAGTGGCTACACCTTC. Translating it yields CASRPLMGRRSGYTF.

The CDR3 here is CASSLFGENTEAFF. The CDR3 coding sequence is TGCGCCAGCAGCTTATTCGGAGAGAACACTGAAGCTTTCTTT. The J gene is TRBJ1-1, the V gene TRBV5-1; D is unresolved. V was trimmed by 2 bases and J by 1 base, leaving 9 bases between them. The CDR3 covers 14 residues. Germline V gene sequence: CDR1 SGHRS, CDR2 YFSETQ.

This clone was counted once. V is TRBV19 and J is TRBJ2-2; D not resolved. V lost 3 bases and J 0 bases, leaving 8 bases between the germline ends. Germline V gives CDR1 LNHDA, CDR2 SQIVND (reference sequence). The CDR3 runs 15 residues. The CDR3 sequence: CASSIRVANTGELFF. The CDR3 nucleotides read TGTGCCAGTAGTATTCGGGTCGCGAACACCGGGGAGCTGTTTTTT. Using reference TRBV19 and TRBJ2-2 for the parts outside the CDR3, the full variable domain is DGGITQSPKYLFRKEGQNVTLSCEQNLNHDAMYWYRQDPGQGLRLIYYSQIVNDFQKGDIAEGYSVSREKKESFPLTVTSAQKNPTAFYLCASSIRVANTGELFFGEGSRLTVL.

As to this clone: A junction boundary mismatches the germline segment, possibly from a read error. V is TRBV7-8 and J is TRBJ1-1; perhaps TRBD1 as D (6 bases). The CDR3 is 16 residues long. Germline lookup yields CDR1 SGHVS and CDR2 FQNEAQ. This chain's CDR3 is CASSLGPRQGNAEAFF. The CDR3 DNA reads TGTGCCAGCAGCTTAGGCCCCCGGCAGGGGAACGCTGAAGCTTTCTTT. Combining the CDR3 with reference TRBV7-8 and TRBJ1-1 gives the whole variable domain GAGVSQSPRYKVAKRGQDVALRCDPISGHVSLFWYQQALGQGPEFLTYFQNEAQLDKSGLPSDRFFAERPEGSVSTLKIQRTQQEDSAVYLCASSLGPRQGNAEAFFGQGTRLTVV.

This sequence joins TRBV5-1 and TRBJ2-1, with TRBD2 identical over 13 bases. Trimming removed 4 bases from V and 8 bases from J; junction bases left unmatched: 12. The CDR3 contains 17 residues. Germline loops: CDR1 SGHRS, CDR2 YFSETQ. The CDR3 reads CASSLLTSGGFSDEQFF. The CDR3, as DNA: TGCGCCAGCAGCCTCTTGACTAGCGGGGGGTTCTCCGATGAGCAGTTCTTC.

This clone was counted a single time. The rearrangement joins TRBV28 to TRBJ2-1, with 8 bases lining up with TRBD2. V shed 6 bases and J 3 bases; nucleotides not matched to a gene: 7. This CDR3 contains 15 residues. The germline V gene encodes CDR1 MDHEN and CDR2 SYDVKM. The CDR3 DNA reads TGTGCCAGCAGCCTCAGGGCGGGGGGCTACAATGAGCAGTTCTTC. Translating it yields CASSLRAGGYNEQFF.

The V call is TRBV6-1, the J call TRBJ1-4; perhaps TRBD1 as D (5 bases). CDR1 is MNHNS, CDR2 SASEGT, per germline. The CDR3 contains 14 residues. Trimming left V 3 bases short and J 3 bases short, with 8 bases between. The CDR3 DNA sequence: TGTGCCAGCAGTGACAGGGCTCCTAATGAAAAACTGTTTTTT. Protein: CASSDRAPNEKLFF.

The chain has TRBV4-2 and TRBJ2-7; TRBD2 aligns across 9 bases. The junction had 3 bases not matched to a gene; V was cut back by 1 base and J by 2 bases. CDR3 length: 15 amino acids. CDR1 and CDR2 (germline): LGHNA, YNFKEQ. The CDR3: CASSQASSGTYEQYF. The CDR3 DNA follows: TGTGCCAGCAGCCAAGCGTCTAGCGGGACCTACGAGCAGTACTTC.